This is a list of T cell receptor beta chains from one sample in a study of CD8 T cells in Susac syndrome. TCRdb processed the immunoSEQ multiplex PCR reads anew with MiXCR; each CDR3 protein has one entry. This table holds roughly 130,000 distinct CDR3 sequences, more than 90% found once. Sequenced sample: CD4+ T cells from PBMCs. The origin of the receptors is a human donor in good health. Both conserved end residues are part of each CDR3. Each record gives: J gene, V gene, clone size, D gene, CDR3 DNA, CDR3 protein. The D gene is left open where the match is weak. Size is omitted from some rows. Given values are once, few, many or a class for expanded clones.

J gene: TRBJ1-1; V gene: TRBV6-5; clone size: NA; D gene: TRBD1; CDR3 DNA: TGTGCCAGCAGTTACCCCACCGGGACAGGGGTCACTGAAGCTTTCTTT; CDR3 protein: CASSYPTGTGVTEAFF
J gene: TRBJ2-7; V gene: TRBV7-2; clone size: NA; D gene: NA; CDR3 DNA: TGTGCCAGCAACGGGCAGGCGACACCAAGCTCCTACGAGCAGTACTTC; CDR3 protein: CASNGQATPSSYEQYF
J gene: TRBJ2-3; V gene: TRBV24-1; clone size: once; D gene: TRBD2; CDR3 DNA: TGTGCCACCAGTGAACTGGGGACTAGCGGGTACACAGATACGCAGTATTTT; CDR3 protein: CATSELGTSGYTDTQYF
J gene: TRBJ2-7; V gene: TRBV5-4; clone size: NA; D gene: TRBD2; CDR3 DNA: TGTGCCAGCAGACAATCTAGCGGCAGCTCCTACGAGCAGTACTTC; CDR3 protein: CASRQSSGSSYEQYF
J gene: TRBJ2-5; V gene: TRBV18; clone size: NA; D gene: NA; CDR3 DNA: TGTGCCAGCTCACCACCAAGTTCCCAAGAGACCCAGTACTTC; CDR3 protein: CASSPPSSQETQYF
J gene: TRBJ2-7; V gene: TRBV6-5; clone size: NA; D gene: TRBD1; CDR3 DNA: TGTGCCAGCAGTTACCGGGGGGGACAGGGGGTTCACGAGCAGTACTTC; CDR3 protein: CASSYRGGQGVHEQYF
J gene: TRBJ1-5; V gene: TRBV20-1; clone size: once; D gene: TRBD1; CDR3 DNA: TGCAGTGCTAGGTCATCGACAGGGTCGGATCAGCCCCAGCATTTT; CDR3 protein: CSARSSTGSDQPQHF
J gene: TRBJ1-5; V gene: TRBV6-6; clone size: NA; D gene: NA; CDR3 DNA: TGTGCCAGCAGTTACTCGATAGAGCCCCAGCATTTT; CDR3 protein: CASSYSIEPQHF
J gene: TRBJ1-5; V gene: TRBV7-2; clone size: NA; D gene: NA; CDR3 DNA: TGTGCCAGCAGCTTAGGCGGGGGAGGAAACGGTCAGCCCCAGCATTTT; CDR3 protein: CASSLGGGGNGQPQHF
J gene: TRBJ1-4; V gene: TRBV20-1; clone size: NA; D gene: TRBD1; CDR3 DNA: TGCAGTGCCCCGGGACAGCCAAATGAAAAACTGTTTTTT; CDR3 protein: CSAPGQPNEKLFF
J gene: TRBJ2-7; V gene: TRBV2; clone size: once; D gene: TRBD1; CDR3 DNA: TGTGCCAGCAAGGGACAGATCTACGAGCAGTACTTC; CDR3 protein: CASKGQIYEQYF
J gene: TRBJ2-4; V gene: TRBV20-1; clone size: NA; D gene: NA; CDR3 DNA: TGCAGTGCTAGGGAGCCAACCAAAAACATTCAGTACTTC; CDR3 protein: CSAREPTKNIQYF
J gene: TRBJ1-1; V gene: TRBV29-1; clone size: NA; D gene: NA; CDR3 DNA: TGCAGCGTCACCAGCTTACTGCGGAACACTGAAGCTTTCTTT; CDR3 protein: CSVTSLLRNTEAFF
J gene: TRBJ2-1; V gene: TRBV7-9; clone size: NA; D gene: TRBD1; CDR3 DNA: TGTGCCAGCAGCCGGGACAGGGGCCACAATGAGCAGTTCTTC; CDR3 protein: CASSRDRGHNEQFF
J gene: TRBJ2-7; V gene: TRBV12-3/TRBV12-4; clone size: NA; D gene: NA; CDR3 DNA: TGTGCCAGCAGTCCACACGGGCCGGGCGAGCAGTACTTC; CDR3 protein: CASSPHGPGEQYF
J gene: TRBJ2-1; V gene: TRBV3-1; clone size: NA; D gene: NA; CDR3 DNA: TGTGCCAGCAGCCAACTTGGGACCAGCGGTAAAAAGGATGAGCAGTTCTTC; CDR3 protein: CASSQLGTSGKKDEQFF
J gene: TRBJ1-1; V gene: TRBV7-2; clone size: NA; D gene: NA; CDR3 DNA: TGTGCCAGCAGCTCCCTGGCGCCGCCGATGAACACTGAAGCTTTCTTT; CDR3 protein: CASSSLAPPMNTEAFF
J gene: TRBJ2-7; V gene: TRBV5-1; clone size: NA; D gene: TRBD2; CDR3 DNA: TGCGCCAGCAGCTTGTCGACAGCGGGAGAAGGCGAGCAGTACTTC; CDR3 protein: CASSLSTAGEGEQYF
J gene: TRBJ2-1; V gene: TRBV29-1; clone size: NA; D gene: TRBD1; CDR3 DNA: TGCAGCGTTGAGACGGACAGGGAAAATCCCCCGTTCTTC; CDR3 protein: CSVETDRENPPFF
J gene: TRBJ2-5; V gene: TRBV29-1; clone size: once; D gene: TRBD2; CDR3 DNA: TGCAGCGTCGCTACCAGACTAGCGAGGACCCAGTACTTC; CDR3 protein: CSVATRLARTQYF
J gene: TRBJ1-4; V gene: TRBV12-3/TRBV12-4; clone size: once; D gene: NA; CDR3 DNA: TGTGCCAGCAGTAGCATCGGAAAACTGTTTTTT; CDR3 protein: CASSSIGKLFF
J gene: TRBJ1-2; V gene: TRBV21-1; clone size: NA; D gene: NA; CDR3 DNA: TGTGCCAGCAGCAAAGGTGTAGGGGGGATTGGCTATGGCTACACCTTC; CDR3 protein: CASSKGVGGIGYGYTF
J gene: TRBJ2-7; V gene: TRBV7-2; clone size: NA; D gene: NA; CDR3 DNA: TGTGCCAGCAGTTTTGACCGGGATCCCTCCTACGAGCAGTACTTC; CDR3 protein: CASSFDRDPSYEQYF